This T cell receptor (beta chain) was found in a study of CD8 T cells in Susac syndrome. RNA amounts of roughly 0.45 to 1 ug underwent reverse transcription with random hexamers. immunoSEQ multiplex PCR amplified TCR beta CDR3 across 54 Vbeta, 13 Jbeta. TCRdb reprocessed the immunoSEQ multiplex PCR reads via MiXCR and lists one record per CDR3 protein. The table has over 130,000 distinct CDR3 sequences, 85% to 95% seen once. CDR3 length equals 14 residues. The V and J ends lost 6 bases and 1 base respectively, with 9 bases between them. In germline, CDR1 is SEHNR, CDR2 FQNEAQ (reference sequence). This receptor was identified in a human donor with multiple sclerosis. The J gene is TRBJ2-2, the V gene TRBV7-9, with a weak D call TRBD2 (6 bases). The sequenced sample was CD4+ T cells from PBMCs. CDR3: CASRGGMNTGELFF. In nucleotides, the CDR3 is TGTGCCAGCAGAGGAGGGATGAACACCGGGGAGCTGTTTTTT.